A single T cell receptor (beta chain) is shown here with its context. Antigen: not known. The data were taken from a study of shared clonotypes between healthy human individuals. For the study at large: Three plates each covered CD4 naive and memory; CD8 naive two, CD8 memory one.

CDR1 is MNHNY, CDR2 SVGAGI, per germline (reference sequence). This CDR3 is 16 amino acids long. Trimming pared 5 bases from V and 4 bases from J, leaving 19 bases between. Whole-study findings and limits: Clonotypes which were not shared had lower generation probabilities than clonotypes that all four donors shared. Apart from blood, nothing was sampled; tissue repertoires likely differ.

Using immunoSEQ multiplex PCR, the repertoire was profiled, and TCRdb retains in-frame clones only, with some absent. The profile shows about 1 million clones, approximately 76% of them singletons. The V and J genes are TRBV6-6 and TRBJ2-3; no clear D. The receptor's source is a man aged 18-30 years in good health. The material sequenced was memory CD4+ T cells sorted from blood. Described subset: CD45RA-negative fraction. The CDR3 DNA is TGTGCCAGCAGTGTAGGACGAGGTGCGGCCTCAGATACGCAGTATTTT. Translated, it gives CASSVGRGAASDTQYF.